The next 21 T cell receptor beta chains were all read from a single sample in a study of OX40 agonist ivuxolimab in advanced cancers. Only in-frame clones appear in the TCRdb table, and some are missing; sequencing was by immunoSEQ multiplex PCR. The repertoire holds 35,000 to 50,000 clones, with 88% as singletons. The source material was CD4+ or CD8+ T cells sorted from blood, sampled in a trial of the OX40 agonist ivuxolimab. The receptors shown here come from an adult with an advanced solid tumor such as melanoma, head and neck, liver or kidney cancer.

CDR3 nucleotides: TGTGCCAGCAGTGAGAATGAGGGACGAGGCTACACCTTC. Its translation is CASSENEGRGYTF. The chain carries TRBV2 and TRBJ1-2, with D possibly TRBD1 on 5 matching bases. The CDR3 contains 13 residues. Germline CDR1 and CDR2: SNHLY and FYNNEI. V gave up 3 bases and J gave up 8 bases, with 13 bases separating them.

Only one count was recorded for this clone. The V call is TRBV13, the J call TRBJ1-2, with D possibly matching TRBD1 (6 bases). CDR1 is PRHDT and CDR2 is FYEKMQ in the germline V gene (reference sequence). V was clipped by 2 bases and J by 8 bases, with 15 bases between them. The CDR3 is 14 residues long. CDR3 loop: CASSLSGRGIGYTF. CDR3 sequence (DNA): TGTGCCAGCAGCTTAAGCGGCAGGGGTATCGGCTACACCTTC.

A remark on this clone: One end of the junction varies from germline; a read error may be responsible. The genes are TRBV7-6 and TRBJ2-2; D not certain. The CDR3 has 13 residues. Germline lookup yields CDR1 SGHVS and CDR2 FNYEAQ. Here the CDR3 reads CASSSRNAGELFF. The CDR3 coding sequence is TGTGCCAGCAGCTCCCGGAACGCCGGGGAGCTGTTTTTT. Using reference TRBV7-6 and TRBJ2-2 for the parts outside the CDR3, the full variable domain is GAGVSQSPRYKVTKRGQDVALRCDPISGHVSLYWYRQALGQGPEFLTYFNYEAQQDKSGLPNDRFSAERPEGSISTLTIQRTEQRDSAMYRCASSSRNAGELFFGEGSRLTVL.

V usage is TRBV18 and J usage is TRBJ2-3; possible D gene TRBD2, 6 bases. V was trimmed by 3 bases and J by 5 bases, leaving 12 bases between them. The CDR3 is made up of 14 amino acids. Germline values: CDR1 KGHSH, CDR2 LQKENI. The CDR3 DNA reads as TGTGCCAGCTCACCTCGGGAGTCGATAGATACGCAGTATTTT. It yields the protein CASSPRESIDTQYF. The whole variable domain, remainder taken from reference TRBV18 and TRBJ2-3, is NAGVMQNPRHLVRRRGQEARLRCSPMKGHSHVYWYRQLPEEGLKFMVYLQKENIIDESGMPKERFSAEFPKEGPSILRIQQVVRGDSAAYFCASSPRESIDTQYFGPGTRLTVL.

The chain is built from TRBV20-1 and TRBJ2-3; D is tentatively TRBD1 or TRBD2 (5 bases each). Germline values: CDR1 DFQATT, CDR2 SNEGSKA (reference sequence). Trimming shortened V by 7 bases and J by 3 bases, and 8 bases separated the two germline ends. The CDR3 is made up of 11 amino acids. CDR3 protein: CSEGSTDTQYF. CDR3 DNA sequence: TGCAGTGAGGGGAGTACAGATACGCAGTATTTT.

The sample holds a few counts of this clone. J is TRBJ2-2 and V is TRBV11-3; 7 positions agree with TRBD1. The CDR3 has 17 residues. Germline V CDR1 and CDR2: SGHNT, YENEEA. The junction had 8 bases not matched to a gene; V was cut back by 3 bases and J by 1 base. In nucleotides, the CDR3 is TGTGCCAGCAGCTTGAACCGGGACAGCATGAACACCGGGGAGCTGTTTTTT. Its translation is CASSLNRDSMNTGELFF.

The V gene is TRBV7-2, the J gene TRBJ1-3, with D uncertain. V lost 2 bases, J lost 1 base, and 9 bases lay in between. CDR3 length: 15 residues. Germline V CDR1 and CDR2: SGHTA, FQGNSA. CDR3 protein: CASSLTGGSGNTIYF. Here the CDR3 DNA reads TGTGCCAGCAGCTTAACTGGCGGTTCTGGAAACACCATATATTTT.

The J gene is TRBJ2-1, the V gene TRBV4-1; 9 bases are shared with TRBD2. The CDR3 sequence is 18 residues long. V shed 1 base, J shed 7 bases, and the junction held 14 bases outside the gene matches. Per germline, CDR1 MGHRA and CDR2 YSYEKL. The DNA of the CDR3 is TGCGCCAGCAGCCAAGGAACTCTGGGGCTAGCGGGATTTAATGAGCAGTTCTTC. Residues: CASSQGTLGLAGFNEQFF.

The rearrangement joins TRBV7-2 to TRBJ2-5; 15 nucleotides match TRBD2. CDR3 length: 16 amino acids. From germline, CDR1 is SGHTA and CDR2 FQGNSA. The J segment lost 4 bases and the V segment lost 6 bases, leaving 6 bases of the junction unmatched. This CDR3 is CASSFGLAGGGETQYF. CDR3 in DNA: TGTGCCAGCAGTTTTGGACTAGCGGGGGGGGGAGAGACCCAGTACTTC.

The chain has TRBV2 and TRBJ2-3; tentatively, D is TRBD2 (5 bases). In germline, CDR1 is SNHLY, CDR2 FYNNEI. The length of the CDR3 is 13 residues. Trimming took 10 bases from V and 5 from J, leaving 16 bases between them. CDR3 residues: CAKEGEVQDTQYF. In DNA, the CDR3 is TGTGCCAAAGAGGGAGAGGTACAAGATACGCAGTATTTT.

The chain uses TRBV19 and TRBJ2-7; maybe TRBD2 (6 bases). V was trimmed by 10 bases and J by 2 bases, leaving 27 bases between them. Germline-derived CDR1 and CDR2 are LNHDA and SQIVND (reference sequence). The CDR3 consists of 17 residues. The CDR3 is CATTPGVGRDSTYEQYF. The CDR3 DNA reads as TGTGCCACTACGCCGGGGGTGGGCAGAGACTCAACCTACGAGCAGTACTTC.

This chain uses TRBV25-1 with TRBJ2-2; TRBD2 agrees at 11 bases. Germline CDR1 is MGHDK and CDR2 is SYGVNS. There are 15 residues in the CDR3. J gave up 6 bases and V 4 bases, and 4 bases lay outside the gene matches. CDR3 amino acids: CASSALSGRAGELFF. CDR3 nucleotide sequence: TGTGCCAGCAGTGCGCTTAGCGGGAGGGCCGGGGAGCTGTTTTTT. Combining the CDR3 with reference TRBV25-1 and TRBJ2-2 gives the whole variable domain EADIYQTPRYLVIGTGKKITLECSQTMGHDKMYWYQQDPGMELHLIHYSYGVNSTEKGDLSSESTVSRIRTEHFPLTLESARPSHTSQYLCASSALSGRAGELFFGEGSRLTVL.

The chain employs TRBV12-5 and TRBJ2-3, with no clear D. Trimming took 3 bases from V and 4 from J, leaving 11 bases between them. CDR3 length equals 14 residues. Looked up from germline, CDR1 is LGHNT and CDR2 is FRNRAP. CDR3 sequence: CASGLGQSPDTQYF. In nucleotides, the CDR3 is TGTGCTAGTGGTTTAGGCCAGAGCCCAGATACGCAGTATTTT.

The chain is built from TRBV19 and TRBJ1-5; D may be TRBD1 (5 bases). Germline V gene data show CDR1 as LNHDA and CDR2 as SQIVND (reference sequence). This CDR3 is built from 13 residues. Trimming cost V 6 bases and J 7 bases, with 13 bases left between them. In nucleotides, the CDR3 is TGTGCCAGTAGAAATCAGGGTGGGCAGCCCCAGCATTTT. This encodes CASRNQGGQPQHF. The full variable domain, with the rest looked up from reference TRBV19 and TRBJ1-5, is DGGITQSPKYLFRKEGQNVTLSCEQNLNHDAMYWYRQDPGQGLRLIYYSQIVNDFQKGDIAEGYSVSREKKESFPLTVTSAQKNPTAFYLCASRNQGGQPQHFGDGTRLSIL.

DNA of the CDR3: TGTGCCAGCAGTTACCCGACAGGGGCTATGGGCGAGCAGTACTTC. Its protein is CASSYPTGAMGEQYF. The J gene is TRBJ2-7, the V gene TRBV6-6; 8 bases map to TRBD1. Germline lookup yields CDR1 MNHNY and CDR2 SVGAGI (reference sequence). Unmatched junction bases numbered 9, after V lost 2 bases and J lost 6 bases. This CDR3 contains 15 residues.

This chain joins TRBV7-3 and TRBJ2-7, with 10 positions matching TRBD2. V trimming: 5 bases; J trimming: 4 bases; junction bases outside the gene matches: 5. The germline V gene has CDR1 SGHTA and CDR2 FQGTGA. The CDR3 sequence is 14 residues long. The CDR3 loop reads CASSLSGGEYEQYF. In DNA form, the CDR3 reads TGTGCCAGCAGCCTCAGCGGGGGGGAGTACGAGCAGTACTTC.

A few counts support this clone. CDR3 amino acids: CASGQTGTGNTIYF. CDR3 bases: TGCGCCAGCGGACAAACGGGCACTGGAAACACCATATATTTT. The chain joins TRBV5-1 to TRBJ1-3; maybe TRBD1 (5 bases). Trimming removed 7 bases from V and 2 bases from J, with 13 bases in between. The length of the CDR3 is 14 residues. The germline gives CDR1 SGHRS, CDR2 YFSETQ.

The rearrangement joins TRBV18 to TRBJ2-5; D might be TRBD2 (5 bases). Trimming cost V 0 bases and J 4 bases, with 9 bases left between them. The CDR3 runs to 14 residues. CDR1 is KGHSH and CDR2 is LQKENI in the germline V gene. The CDR3 DNA reads as TGTGCCAGCTCACCACCGGCCAGCGGAGAGACCCAGTACTTC. Translation: CASSPPASGETQYF.

In this sample, this clone turned up once. The V and J genes are TRBV9 and TRBJ1-1; D not certain. The V end was cut by 0 bases, the J end by 4 bases, with 13 bases between. CDR1 and CDR2 (germline): SGDLS, YYNGEE. The CDR3 covers 15 residues. The DNA of the CDR3 is TGTGCCAGCAGCGTAGAGGACGGGCGGGGCACTGAAGCTTTCTTT. Its protein product is CASSVEDGRGTEAFF.

A few counts support this clone. This sequence joins TRBV7-2 and TRBJ2-3; D is perhaps TRBD1 or TRBD2 (6 bases each). Deletions cut 5 bases from V and 2 bases from J, with 20 bases between. CDR3 length: 17 amino acids. Germline CDR1 is SGHTA and CDR2 is FQGNSA. CDR3 nucleotides: TGTGCCAGCAGCCCTTCGGGGGCAGGCGCAATCACAGATACGCAGTATTTT. Amino acids: CASSPSGAGAITDTQYF.

This chain joins TRBV7-2 and TRBJ1-2; D is unclear. With 4 bases removed from V and 5 bases from J, the gap between germline ends came to 8 bases. This CDR3 has 12 residues. Germline CDR1 and CDR2: SGHTA and FQGNSA. CDR3 loop: CASSSEIYGYTF. Here the CDR3 DNA reads TGTGCCAGCAGCTCAGAGATTTATGGCTACACCTTC. The full variable domain, rest sourced from reference TRBV7-2 and TRBJ1-2, is GAGVSQSPSNKVTEKGKDVELRCDPISGHTALYWYRQSLGQGLEFLIYFQGNSAPDKSGLPSDRFSAERTGGSVSTLTIQRTQQEDSAVYLCASSSEIYGYTFGSGTRLTVV.